Below, 17 T cell receptor beta chains from the same sample are listed, as sequenced in a study of chemoradiotherapy in HPV16-positive cancers. Libraries were prepared by immunoSEQ multiplex PCR; TCRdb keeps only in-frame clonotypes and omits some of them. The table shows under 70,000 clones, with roughly nine tenths occurring only once. Sequenced material: blood, taken from a patient who underwent chemoradiotherapy. The origin of the receptors is a human donor with HPV-associated anogenital cancer.

This chain connects TRBV11-1 to TRBJ2-2; 13 bases line up with TRBD2. The CDR3 runs 18 residues. The germline V gene encodes CDR1 SGHAT and CDR2 FQDESV (reference sequence). V lost 4 bases to trimming and J lost 3 bases; unmatched junction nucleotides: 8. CDR3 in DNA: TGTGCCAGCAGCTCCACTAGCGGGAGGGCCCAAGACACCGGGGAGCTGTTTTTT. Its protein product is CASSSTSGRAQDTGELFF.

The rearrangement uses TRBV9 and TRBJ2-1, with 9 bases lining up with TRBD2. V lost 4 bases and J lost 7; bases outside the gene matches: 9. The CDR3 totals 15 residues. Germline V lookup: CDR1 SGDLS, CDR2 YYNGEE. The CDR3 sequence is CASSPPIAGENEQFF. CDR3 DNA: TGTGCCAGCAGCCCCCCGATAGCGGGAGAAAATGAGCAGTTCTTC. The complete variable domain, with remaining parts taken from reference TRBV9 and TRBJ2-1, reads DSGVTQTPKHLITATGQRVTLRCSPRSGDLSVYWYQQSLDQGLQFLIQYYNGEERAKGNILERFSAQQFPDLHSELNLSSLELGDSALYFCASSPPIAGENEQFFGPGTRLTVL.

This sequence joins TRBV18 and TRBJ2-7, with D maybe TRBD1 (6 bases). Germline CDR1 is KGHSH and CDR2 is LQKENI. There are 15 residues in the CDR3. The ends were cut back, 0 bases at V and 4 bases at J, with 13 bases in the middle. CDR3 sequence: CASSPPVQGRYEQYF. As DNA, the CDR3 is TGTGCCAGCTCACCACCGGTACAGGGTAGGTACGAGCAGTACTTC.

J is TRBJ1-1 and V is TRBV29-1; no definite D call. V was shortened by 4 bases and J by 0 bases, with 12 bases between the two germline ends. The germline gives CDR1 SQVTM, CDR2 ANQGSEA. CDR3 length: 14 residues. This CDR3 is CSVVGRELNTEAFF. The CDR3 DNA is TGCAGCGTTGTGGGGAGAGAGTTGAACACTGAAGCTTTCTTT.

The chain combines TRBV5-1 with TRBJ2-7; weak D call: TRBD2 (5 bases). The germline CDR1 and CDR2 sequences are SGHRS and YFSETQ. The CDR3 loop spans 16 amino acids. V lost 0 bases to trimming and J lost 3 bases, with 16 bases between them. The CDR3 sequence is CASSLDGRGPLYEQYF. CDR3 DNA sequence: TGCGCCAGCAGCTTGGATGGGAGAGGGCCGCTCTACGAGCAGTACTTC. The full variable domain, rest sourced from reference TRBV5-1 and TRBJ2-7, is KAGVTQTPRYLIKTRGQQVTLSCSPISGHRSVSWYQQTPGQGLQFLFEYFSETQRNKGNFPGRFSGRQFSNSRSEMNVSTLELGDSALYLCASSLDGRGPLYEQYFGPGTRLTVT.

The chain is built from TRBV5-1 and TRBJ1-2; TRBD1 is a possible D gene (6 bases). V shed 7 bases and J shed 2 bases, with 18 bases lying between them. CDR1 is SGHRS, CDR2 YFSETQ, per germline. The CDR3 has 15 amino acids. Here the CDR3 DNA reads TGCGCCAGCCGTAGCCTGGACAGTTGGAACTATGGCTACACCTTC. As protein: CASRSLDSWNYGYTF.

The CDR3 reads CASSPLTGRGYGYTF. The DNA of the CDR3 is TGTGCCAGCAGCCCACTAACGGGGAGGGGATATGGCTACACCTTC. The J gene is TRBJ1-2, the V gene TRBV9; D might be TRBD1 (5 bases). V was shortened by 4 bases and J by 5 bases, with 18 bases between the two germline ends. Looked up from germline, CDR1 is SGDLS and CDR2 is YYNGEE. The CDR3 extends over 15 amino acids.

The gene calls are TRBV5-1 and TRBJ2-2, with D possibly matching TRBD2 (6 bases). The CDR3 contains 13 residues. Germline CDR1 reads SGHRS; CDR2 reads YFSETQ. V shed 9 bases and J shed 1 base, with 10 bases lying between them. CDR3 nucleotides: TGCGCCACCTCGGAGGGGAACACCGGGGAGCTGTTTTTT. Residues: CATSEGNTGELFF.

This rearrangement joins TRBV7-9 to TRBJ1-4; D is perhaps TRBD1 (5 bases). CDR3 size: 14 residues. From germline, CDR1 is SEHNR and CDR2 FQNEAQ (reference sequence). Trimming took 5 bases from V and 7 from J, leaving 14 bases between them. CDR3 bases: TGTGCCAGCAGCCGACAGCGTCAAAGTGAAAAACTGTTTTTT. It encodes CASSRQRQSEKLFF.

This chain links TRBV10-3 with TRBJ2-3; D is possibly TRBD2 (6 bases). The V end lost 5 bases, the J end lost 6 bases, and 18 bases lay between the germline ends. Germline CDR1 is ENHRY and CDR2 is SYGVKD. There are 15 residues in the CDR3. The CDR3 region has the DNA TGTGCCATCAGTCAAGGGACTTCCAGTCTGGATACGCAGTATTTT. The encoded protein is CAISQGTSSLDTQYF.

This clone was detected only once. J is TRBJ2-5 and V is TRBV30; 15 nucleotides line up with TRBD2. CDR1 is GTSNPN and CDR2 is SVGIG in the germline V gene (reference sequence). The CDR3 runs 16 residues. Unmatched junction bases numbered 6, after V lost 3 bases and J lost 4 bases. The CDR3 sequence: CAWSRGGLAGGETQYF. CDR3 nucleotide sequence: TGTGCCTGGAGCCGTGGGGGACTAGCGGGAGGAGAGACCCAGTACTTC.

The chain has TRBV21-1 and TRBJ1-1; the DNA was not compared with TRBD1, the D call given in the table. TRBV21-1 counts as a pseudogene. This CDR3 is built from 21 residues. The CDR3 here is CASSLVRPGQSKRRVGTEAFF. The CDR3 bases are TGTGCCAGCAGCTTAGTAAGGCCGGGACAGTCCAAAAGGAGGGTAGGCACTGAAGCTTTCTTT.

V gene TRBV25-1 combines with J gene TRBJ2-1; 9 bases map to TRBD2. The CDR3 is made up of 15 amino acids. V was clipped by 4 bases and J by 4 bases; unmatched bases: 5. Germline CDR1 is MGHDK and CDR2 is SYGVNS. CDR3 coding DNA: TGTGCCAGCAGTGGGGGGCTAGCGGGATACAATGAGCAGTTCTTC. It specifies CASSGGLAGYNEQFF.

In regard to this clone: One end of the junction is discordant with germline, which a read error may explain. In DNA form, the CDR3 reads TGTGTCTGGAGTGTACCTTGGAGCTCTGGGGCCAACGTCCTGACTTTC. This gives the protein CVWSVPWSSGANVLTF. The chain uses TRBV30 and TRBJ2-6, with D unresolved. CDR3 length: 16 residues. In germline, CDR1 is GTSNPN, CDR2 SVGIG (reference sequence).

The chain uses TRBV27 and TRBJ2-7; D gene ambiguous. CDR3 length: 12 amino acids. CDR1 and CDR2 from the germline V gene are MNHEY and SMNVEV (reference sequence). V was trimmed by 6 bases and J by 5 bases, leaving 11 bases between them. The CDR3 sequence is CASRGPRDEQYF. The CDR3 DNA reads as TGTGCCAGCAGAGGTCCTCGGGACGAGCAGTACTTC.

The rearrangement uses TRBV6-4 and TRBJ2-1; tentative D call: TRBD1 (5 bases). Germline V CDR1 and CDR2: MRHNA, SNTAGT. The CDR3 contains 12 residues. V was clipped by 6 bases and J by 9 bases, with 12 bases between them. The CDR3 loop is CASSADRGEQFF. The CDR3 nucleotides are TGTGCCAGCAGCGCCGATAGGGGTGAGCAGTTCTTC.

The rearrangement joins TRBV4-2 to TRBJ1-3; D gene uncertain. Trimming removed 1 base from V and 3 bases from J, with 10 bases in between. Germline CDR1 is LGHNA and CDR2 is YNFKEQ. The CDR3 extends over 15 amino acids. Here the CDR3 reads CASSQGQASGNTIYF. CDR3 DNA sequence: TGTGCCAGCAGCCAAGGGCAGGCGAGTGGAAACACCATATATTTT.